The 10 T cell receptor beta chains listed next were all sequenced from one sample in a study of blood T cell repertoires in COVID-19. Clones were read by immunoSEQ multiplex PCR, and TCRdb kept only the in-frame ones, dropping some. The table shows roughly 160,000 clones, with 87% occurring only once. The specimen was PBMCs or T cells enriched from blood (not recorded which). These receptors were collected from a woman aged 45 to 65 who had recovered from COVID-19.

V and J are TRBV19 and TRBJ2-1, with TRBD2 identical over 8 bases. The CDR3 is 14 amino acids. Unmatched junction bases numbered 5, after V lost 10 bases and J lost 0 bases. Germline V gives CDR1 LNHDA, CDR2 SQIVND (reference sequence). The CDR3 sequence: CATQRGSSYNEQFF. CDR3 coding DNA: TGTGCCACCCAGCGGGGGAGCTCCTACAATGAGCAGTTCTTC.

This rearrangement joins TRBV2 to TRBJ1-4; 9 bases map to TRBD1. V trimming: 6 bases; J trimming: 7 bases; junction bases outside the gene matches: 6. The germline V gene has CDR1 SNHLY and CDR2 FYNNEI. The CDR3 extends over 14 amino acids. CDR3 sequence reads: CASRRGQGPEKLFF. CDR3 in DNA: TGTGCCAGCAGACGGGGACAGGGCCCTGAAAAACTGTTTTTT.

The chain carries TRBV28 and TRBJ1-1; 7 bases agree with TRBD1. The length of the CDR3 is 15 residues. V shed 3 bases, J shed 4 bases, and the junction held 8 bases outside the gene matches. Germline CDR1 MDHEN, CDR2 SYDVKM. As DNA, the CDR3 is TGTGCCAGCAGTTTGCTTACAGGGGCCAGCACTGAAGCTTTCTTT. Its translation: CASSLLTGASTEAFF.

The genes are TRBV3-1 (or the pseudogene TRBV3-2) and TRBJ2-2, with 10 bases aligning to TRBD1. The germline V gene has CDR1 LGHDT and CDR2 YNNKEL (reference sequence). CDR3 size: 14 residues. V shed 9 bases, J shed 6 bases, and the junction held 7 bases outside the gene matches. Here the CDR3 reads CASNDRGRPGELFF. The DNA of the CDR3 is TGTGCCAGTAACGACAGGGGGCGGCCCGGGGAGCTGTTTTTT.

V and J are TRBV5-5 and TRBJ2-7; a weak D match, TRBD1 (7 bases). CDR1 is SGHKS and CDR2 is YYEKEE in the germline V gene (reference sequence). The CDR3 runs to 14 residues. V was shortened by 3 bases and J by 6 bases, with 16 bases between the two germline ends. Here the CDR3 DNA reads TGTGCCAGCAGCTGGGCGCCAGGGGGGCTCGAGCAGTACTTC. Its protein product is CASSWAPGGLEQYF.

CDR3 sequence (DNA): TGCGCCAGCAGCTTTGGACAGCCAGCTTACCAAGAGACCCAGTACTTC. Translating it yields CASSFGQPAYQETQYF. The chain employs TRBV5-1 and TRBJ2-5; TRBD1 is a possible D gene (6 bases). The CDR3 is 16 amino acids. Trimming pared 2 bases from V and 0 bases from J, leaving 14 bases between. CDR1 is SGHRS, CDR2 YFSETQ, per germline. Filled out from reference TRBV5-1 and TRBJ2-5, the complete variable domain reads KAGVTQTPRYLIKTRGQQVTLSCSPISGHRSVSWYQQTPGQGLQFLFEYFSETQRNKGNFPGRFSGRQFSNSRSEMNVSTLELGDSALYLCASSFGQPAYQETQYFGPGTRLLVL.

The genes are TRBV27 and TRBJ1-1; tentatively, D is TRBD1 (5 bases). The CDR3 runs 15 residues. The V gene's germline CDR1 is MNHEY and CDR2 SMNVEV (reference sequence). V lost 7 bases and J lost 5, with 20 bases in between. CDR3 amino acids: CASTSLDKYGTEAFF. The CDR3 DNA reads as TGTGCCAGCACCTCCCTGGACAAGTATGGGACTGAAGCTTTCTTT.

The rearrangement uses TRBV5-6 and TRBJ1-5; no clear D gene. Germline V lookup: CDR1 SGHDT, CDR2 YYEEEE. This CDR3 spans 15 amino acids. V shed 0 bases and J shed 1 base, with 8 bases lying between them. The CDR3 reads CASSLGLRSNQPQHF. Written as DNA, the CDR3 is TGTGCCAGCAGCTTGGGTTTGAGGAGCAATCAGCCCCAGCATTTT. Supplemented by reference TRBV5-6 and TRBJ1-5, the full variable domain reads DAGVTQSPTHLIKTRGQQVTLRCSPKSGHDTVSWYQQALGQGPQFIFQYYEEEERQRGNFPDRFSGHQFPNYSSELNVNALLLGDSALYLCASSLGLRSNQPQHFGDGTRLSIL.

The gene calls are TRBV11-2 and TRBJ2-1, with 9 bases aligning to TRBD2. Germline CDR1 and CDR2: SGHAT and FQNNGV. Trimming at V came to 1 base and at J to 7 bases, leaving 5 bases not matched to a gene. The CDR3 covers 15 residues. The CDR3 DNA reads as TGTGCCAGCAGCTTAGGGTCTAGCGGGATTAATGAGCAGTTCTTC. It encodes CASSLGSSGINEQFF. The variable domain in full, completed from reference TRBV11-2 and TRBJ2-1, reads EAGVAQSPRYKIIEKRQSVAFWCNPISGHATLYWYQQILGQGPKLLIQFQNNGVVDDSQLPKDRFSAERLKGVDSTLKIQPAKLEDSAVYLCASSLGSSGINEQFFGPGTRLTVL.

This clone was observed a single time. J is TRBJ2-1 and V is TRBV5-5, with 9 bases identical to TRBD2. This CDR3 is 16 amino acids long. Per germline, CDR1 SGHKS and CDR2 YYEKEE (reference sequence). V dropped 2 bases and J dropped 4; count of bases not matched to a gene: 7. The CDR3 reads CASSFLWREGYNEQFF. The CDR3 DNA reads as TGTGCCAGCAGCTTCCTCTGGCGGGAGGGTTACAATGAGCAGTTCTTC.